This T cell receptor beta chain derives from a study of response to subunit inactivated influenza vaccine. TCRdb passed the RT-PCR reads through MiXCR, listing each CDR3 protein once. Here the sample spans approximately 530,000 distinct CDR3 sequences, approximately 7.1% being singletons. The length of the CDR3 is 12 residues. Germline V gene lookup returns CDR1 LNHDA and CDR2 SQIVND (reference sequence). V lost 10 bases, J lost 2 bases, and 12 bases lay in between. Whole-study findings and limits: The authors suggested that few new T cells are recruited per seasonal influenza vaccination.

A note on this clonotype: Its antigen remains unidentified.

This clonotype was obtained from a man aged 50 to 69 who received an inactivated influenza vaccine. The rearrangement joins TRBV19 to TRBJ2-7; D is tentatively TRBD1 or TRBD2 (7 bases each). Specimen: PBMCs from blood, collected less than 30 months after vaccination. Written as DNA, the CDR3 is TGTGCCACACAGGGGAGGGCCTACGAGCAGTACTTC. Its translation is CATQGRAYEQYF.